The 15 T cell receptor beta chains below all came from one sample that was sequenced in a study of monozygotic twins with inflammatory bowel disease. TCRdb re-called the 5' RACE reads and shows each CDR3 protein once, DNA omitted. This sample's table has about 300,000 distinct CDR3 sequences. The specimen was blood. The receptors derive from a human donor with ulcerative colitis or Crohn's disease, or a healthy co-twin of an affected twin (not recorded which).

The chain recombines TRBV24-1 with TRBJ2-7. The length of the CDR3 is 13 residues. Germline CDR1 is KGHDR and CDR2 is SFDVKD. CDR3 sequence reads: CATSGTTSYEQYF.

V and J are TRBV28 and TRBJ2-5; without DNA, the TCRdb call of TRBD2 cannot be checked. CDR3 length equals 16 residues. The germline V gene has CDR1 MDHEN and CDR2 SYDVKM. This CDR3 reads CASSFRGSGGVQNQYF.

CDR3 residues: CASSRLGGPETQYF. V is TRBV5-1 and J is TRBJ2-5; TCRdb proposes TRBD1, but this gene call is untestable without DNA. CDR3 length equals 14 residues. Germline CDR1 reads SGHRS; CDR2 reads YFSETQ.

V usage is TRBV6-5 and J usage is TRBJ1-2; the TRBD1 assignment by TCRdb is unverifiable without DNA. Germline V CDR1 and CDR2: MNHEY, SVGAGI. The CDR3 consists of 14 residues. The CDR3 sequence: CASSYFSGEPGYTF.

V gene TRBV10-3 combines with J gene TRBJ1-2. The CDR3 has 13 residues. The germline gives CDR1 ENHRY, CDR2 SYGVKD. The CDR3 region is CAISEGGYYGYTF.

This chain uses TRBV7-9 with TRBJ1-1; TCRdb's assignment of TRBD1 cannot be checked, as there is no DNA. The CDR3 length is 14 residues. Germline-derived CDR1 and CDR2 are SEHNR and FQNEAQ (reference sequence). This chain's CDR3 is CASSFEGEGTEAFF.

The chain uses TRBV19 and TRBJ1-5; TCRdb returns TRBD1, unconfirmable since there is no DNA. The CDR3 runs to 13 residues. Germline V gene lookup returns CDR1 LNHDA and CDR2 SQIVND (reference sequence). CDR3 residues: CASTLTGNQPQHF.

The gene calls are TRBV7-2 and TRBJ1-5. Germline values: CDR1 SGHTA, CDR2 FQGNSA. The CDR3 runs to 12 residues. The CDR3 here is CASSLEVGTQHF.

This CDR3 is CASSLVAGAAEQYF. The J gene is TRBJ2-7, the V gene TRBV5-1; checking the TCRdb D call of TRBD2 is not possible without DNA. This CDR3 has 14 residues. Germline CDR1 is SGHRS and CDR2 is YFSETQ.

This sequence joins TRBV27 and TRBJ1-5; TCRdb's D gene call, TRBD1, goes unchecked for lack of DNA. Germline V CDR1 and CDR2: MNHEY, SMNVEV (reference sequence). The CDR3 sequence is 19 residues long. The CDR3 region is CASSLVGQGRTSANQPQHF.

The chain joins TRBV7-2 to TRBJ1-5; TCRdb names TRBD1, which stays unverified in the absence of DNA. This CDR3 contains 16 residues. Germline CDR1 and CDR2: SGHTA and FQGNSA. Here the CDR3 reads CASSLRAGRGNQPQHF. The full variable domain, with the rest looked up from reference TRBV7-2 and TRBJ1-5, is GAGVSQSPSNKVTEKGKDVELRCDPISGHTALYWYRQSLGQGLEFLIYFQGNSAPDKSGLPSDRFSAERTGGSVSTLTIQRTQQEDSAVYLCASSLRAGRGNQPQHFGDGTRLSIL.

V gene TRBV2 combines with J gene TRBJ1-1. Germline V lookup: CDR1 SNHLY, CDR2 FYNNEI. The CDR3 spans 13 residues. The CDR3 region is CASSELENTEAFF.

The gene calls are TRBV29-1 and TRBJ1-6. Per the germline V gene, CDR1 is SQVTM and CDR2 is ANQGSEA. The length of the CDR3 is 14 residues. CDR3 residues: CSVSDGYGNSPLHF.

The rearrangement links TRBV4-3 to TRBJ2-2; the TCRdb call, TRBD1, lacks DNA for checking. This CDR3 comprises 15 residues. Germline V gene sequence: CDR1 LGHNA, CDR2 YSLEER. CDR3 residues: CASSHRDGNTGELFF.

The chain employs TRBV20-1 and TRBJ2-7; as DNA is missing, the TRBD2 call by TCRdb cannot be tested. The CDR3 has 14 amino acids. Germline loops: CDR1 DFQATT, CDR2 SNEGSKA (reference sequence). CDR3: CSASPGTSGYEQYF.